This T cell receptor beta chain is drawn from a study of blood T cell repertoires in COVID-19. The overall study: Acute and convalescent COVID-19 specimens originated in the United States, Italy and Spain. PBMCs, B-cell-depleted T cells, or T cells were the source of the cDNA or gDNA that made up the material.

Data came from immunoSEQ multiplex PCR; TCRdb stores just in-frame clones and leaves some out. This sample has fewer than 300,000 clones, with about four fifths found just once. The V and J ends lost 4 bases and 2 bases, in that order; junction bases with no gene match: 4. CDR1 and CDR2 (germline): SNHLY, FYNNEI. This CDR3 spans 16 amino acids. Sequenced material: peripheral blood. This TCR derives from a woman between 18 and 30 years old with acute or convalescent COVID-19. This chain connects TRBV2 to TRBJ2-3; TRBD2 agrees at 12 bases. The CDR3 region has the DNA TGTGCCAGCAGTGGGACTAGCGGGATGGTCACAGATACGCAGTATTTT. Its protein product is CASSGTSGMVTDTQYF.